Listed below are T cell receptor beta chains from one sample, sequenced in a study of shared clonotypes between healthy human individuals. Repertoires were generated with immunoSEQ multiplex PCR, while TCRdb's copy carries only in-frame clones and drops some. The sample gives roughly 680,000 clones, around 77% of which show up once; approximately 1.8% is in the top ten. Input material: memory CD4+ T cells sorted from blood. These receptors were collected from a woman aged 25 to 39 in good health. Each CDR3 is given without its conserved first and last residue. Fields, in order: CDR3 protein, J gene, V gene.

ASSVDLSSGYEQY | TRBJ2-7 | TRBV9
ASWTSGSGNNEQF | TRBJ2-1 | TRBV6-5
ASSGGTQPNTEAF | TRBJ1-1 | TRBV27
ASYRDSSYNEQF | TRBJ2-1 | TRBV5-4
ASSMLAGPQPQH | TRBJ1-5 | TRBV19
AWSVHRRETQY | TRBJ2-5 | TRBV30
ASSSTRGSGNTIY | TRBJ1-3 | TRBV27
ASSQGLADYEQY | TRBJ2-7 | TRBV7-2
ASSFRGQGGLKPQH | TRBJ1-5 | TRBV28
ASSKGLAGYNEQF | TRBJ2-1 | TRBV6-5
ASSSSGTPWIKQY | TRBJ2-7 | TRBV6-5
ASSSSGRPYNEQF | TRBJ2-1 | TRBV13
ASSEEQGAPIQPQH | TRBJ1-5 | TRBV2
ASSLAYGTQGF | TRBJ2-1 | TRBV5-6
ASRDVNGNEAF | TRBJ1-1 | TRBV5-1
ASSITRINHQPQH | TRBJ1-5 | TRBV19
ASSLGSPSSGNTIY | TRBJ1-3 | TRBV5-4
ASSLDSGDMRGYT | TRBJ1-2 | TRBV5-1
ASRRGASSSPLH | TRBJ1-6 | TRBV28
ASSIESTGELF | TRBJ2-2 | TRBV19
ASSESGGRAYEQY | TRBJ2-7 | TRBV10-2
ASTLGSGRTDTQY | TRBJ2-3 | TRBV5-1
ASSDGDRVGNEQF | TRBJ2-1 | TRBV25-1
ASSQHLTHGETQY | TRBJ2-5 | TRBV14
ASSLGTGRAF | TRBJ1-1 | TRBV28
ASRSGVNYNEQF | TRBJ2-1 | TRBV6-6
ASEQQDSGNTIY | TRBJ1-3 | TRBV19
ASSLSSGRALGEQY | TRBJ2-7 | TRBV5-1
ASSGRDSHLDYEQY | TRBJ2-7 | TRBV7-9
SAPDGQPQH | TRBJ1-5 | TRBV20-1
ASGRTGDYGYT | TRBJ1-2 | TRBV7-9
ASSLFQGGTYSNQPQH | TRBJ1-5 | TRBV28
ASSFGLADSYEQY | TRBJ2-7 | TRBV5-4
ASSESSGRNQPQH | TRBJ1-5 | TRBV2
ASSSGQGSTDTQY | TRBJ2-3 | TRBV28
ASTVTSGIETQY | TRBJ2-5 | TRBV28
ASSESDPRETQY | TRBJ2-5 | TRBV25-1
ATTDSANTGELF | TRBJ2-2 | TRBV19
ASYQGGGTYNEQF | TRBJ2-1 | TRBV19
ASSLSGAKNIQY | TRBJ2-4 | TRBV7-6
ASSLIGGRGYGYT | TRBJ1-2 | TRBV28
AWTEYSNTEAF | TRBJ1-1 | TRBV30
ASTGAGRADTGELF | TRBJ2-2 | TRBV27
ASSWRAGLGTGELF | TRBJ2-2 | TRBV11-2
AISESQASRFYGYT | TRBJ1-2 | TRBV10-3
ASSTGGLAGYEQY | TRBJ2-7 | TRBV19
ASSFTDRLQETQY | TRBJ2-5 | TRBV5-1
ASSFRDPQETQY | TRBJ2-5 | TRBV5-1
ASSWTSGNYNEQF | TRBJ2-1 | TRBV27
ASSTGFGYT | TRBJ1-2 | TRBV28
ASSLGQRFTDTQY | TRBJ2-3 | TRBV27
ASSIDPATTPEF | TRBJ2-1 | TRBV19
ASSSPGGAFRGYT | TRBJ1-2 | TRBV11-2
ASSFRGQVLLYEQY | TRBJ2-7 | TRBV28